The entry below describes one T cell receptor beta chain. Original processing methods: Amplification with reference gene primers provided the estimates of nucleated cell counts. Repertoires were generated with immunoSEQ multiplex PCR, while TCRdb's copy carries only in-frame clones and drops some. V and J calls and clone size are as listed in that table; D and trimming were resolved from the DNA. The top ten hold 4.5% to 5% of the sample, which has roughly 260,000 clones, 82% seen once. This sample is part of a study of blood T cell repertoires in COVID-19. On the study more broadly: Samples came from the United States, Italy and Spain, spanning acute and convalescent COVID-19.

Germline-derived CDR1 and CDR2 are LNHDA and SQIVND (reference sequence). The CDR3 runs 15 residues. Trimming removed 5 bases from V and 0 bases from J, with 13 bases in between. J is TRBJ1-1 and V is TRBV19; D unresolved. The receptor comes from a woman of 80 years or more with active or convalescent COVID-19. Sequencing used peripheral blood. The CDR3 DNA reads TGTGCCAGTAGTGGGCCCCCCCGTATGAACACTGAAGCTTTCTTT. Its protein product is CASSGPPRMNTEAFF.